This entry is about one TCR beta chain. As yet, its antigen is unknown. Sequenced by immunoSEQ multiplex PCR; TCRdb stores in-frame clones only, minus some. The sample lists about 27,000 clones; under 80% were seen once. J lost 4 bases, V lost 5 bases, and 6 bases had no gene match. The CDR3 length is 15 residues. Germline CDR1 reads MGHDK; CDR2 reads SYGVNS. These data originate in a study of OX40 agonist ivuxolimab in advanced cancers. About the study: Ivuxolimab is a fully human IgG2 antibody that activates OX40 (CD134).

The study's findings and limits: Specificity for antigen went undetermined in the expanded peripheral T cells. At doses 0.1 to 3.0 mg/kg, CD4+ and CD8+ clones expanded.

The sample in question was CD4+ or CD8+ T cells sorted from blood, obtained in a trial of the OX40 agonist ivuxolimab. The gene calls are TRBV25-1 and TRBJ2-1; 9 nucleotides align to TRBD2. The source is an adult with an advanced solid tumor such as melanoma, head and neck, liver or kidney cancer. DNA of the CDR3: TGTGCCAGCAGTATTCGACTAGCGGAGTACAATGAGCAGTTCTTC. This translates into CASSIRLAEYNEQFF.